This T cell receptor beta chain was identified in a study of pediatric ulcerative colitis. On this clone itself: Its antigen remains unknown.

Sequencing was at survey level. Sequenced by immunoSEQ multiplex PCR; TCRdb stores in-frame clones only, minus some. The table has 20,000 to 25,000 clones, roughly 70% seen once; the top ten hold approximately 8%. V shed 9 bases, J shed 8 bases, and the junction held 13 bases outside the gene matches. The germline V gene has CDR1 LNHDA and CDR2 SQIVND (reference sequence). This CDR3 region has 15 residues. General study findings and limits: No controls had the two rectal clonotypes shared by ulcerative colitis patients. Substantially fewer templates came from a couple of patients' blood samples.

During colonoscopy, one to two rectal pinch biopsies were collected. The source material was gut tissue. V and J are TRBV19 and TRBJ1-4; 9 nucleotides match TRBD1. This clonotype was sampled from a boy aged 5-17 years with severe ulcerative colitis. CDR3 nucleotides: TGTGCCAGCCCCGGGAAAGACAGGGGGGACGAAAAACTGTTTTTT. This sequence encodes CASPGKDRGDEKLFF.